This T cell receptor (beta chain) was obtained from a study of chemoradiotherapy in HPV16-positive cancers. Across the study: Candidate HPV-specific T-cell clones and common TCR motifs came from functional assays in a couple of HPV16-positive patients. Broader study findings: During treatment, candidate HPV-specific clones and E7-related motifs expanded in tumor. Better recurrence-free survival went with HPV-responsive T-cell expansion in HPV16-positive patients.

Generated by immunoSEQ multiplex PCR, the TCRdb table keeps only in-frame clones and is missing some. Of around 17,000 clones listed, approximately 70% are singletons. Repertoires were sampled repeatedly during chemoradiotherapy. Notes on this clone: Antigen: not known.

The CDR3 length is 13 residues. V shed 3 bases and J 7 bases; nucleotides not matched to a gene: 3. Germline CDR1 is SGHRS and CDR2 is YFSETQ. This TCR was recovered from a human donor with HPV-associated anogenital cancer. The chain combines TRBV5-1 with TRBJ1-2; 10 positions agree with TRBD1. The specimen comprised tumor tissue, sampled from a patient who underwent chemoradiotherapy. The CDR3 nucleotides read TGCGCCAGCAGCTCCGGGGACAGGGGTGGCTACACCTTC. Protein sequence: CASSSGDRGGYTF.